Listed below are T cell receptor beta chains from one sample, sequenced in a study of PD-1 blockade in classical Hodgkin lymphoma. Produced via immunoSEQ multiplex PCR; TCRdb's table is partial and in-frame only. The data hold approximately 70,000 clones, with more than 85% observed a single time. Material: peripheral blood mononuclear cells (PBMCs). These receptors were collected from a human donor with classical Hodgkin lymphoma. Each CDR3 is given with its conserved first and last residue. D genes are given only for firm matches. Clone size, where shown, is once, few, many, or a class for clones that have expanded.

TRBV6-6	-	TRBJ2-7	-	TGTGCCAGCAGTACCGGGGGCCTTCCCTACGAGCAGTACTTC	CASSTGGLPYEQYF
TRBV28	-	TRBJ2-2	-	TGTGCCAGCATCGGGGGACAGCTCGACTTTACCGGGGAGCTGTTTTTT	CASIGGQLDFTGELFF
TRBV11-2	few	TRBJ2-2	-	TGTGCCAGCAGCTCCCGGGTGGGCGGGGAGCTGTTTTTT	CASSSRVGGELFF
TRBV5-1	-	TRBJ2-7	-	TGCGCCAGCAGCTTTGAGGGGTTCTACGAGCAGTACTTC	CASSFEGFYEQYF
TRBV12-5	-	TRBJ2-1	TRBD1	TGTGCTAGTGGTCCCGGGACAGGGGCTAAAAATGAGCAGTTCTTC	CASGPGTGAKNEQFF
TRBV13	-	TRBJ1-2	-	TGTGCCAGCAGCGATACAACTGCCGGGTATGGCTACACCTTC	CASSDTTAGYGYTF
TRBV15	-	TRBJ2-5	-	TGTGCCACCAGCAGAAATACTGCCGACCGCCAAGAGACCCAGTACTTC	CATSRNTADRQETQYF
TRBV11-3	few	TRBJ2-3	-	TGTGCCAGCCAACTCACAGCTAGCACAGATACGCAGTATTTT	CASQLTASTDTQYF
TRBV27	once	TRBJ2-3	-	TGTGCCAGCAGTACCACAGATACGCAGTATTTT	CASSTTDTQYF
TRBV10-3	-	TRBJ1-1	-	TGTGCCATCACGCCAGATCAGGAGAACACTGAAGCTTTCTTT	CAITPDQENTEAFF
TRBV19	-	TRBJ1-1	-	TGTGCCAGTAATTGGGGCGAGGGCGGGTCGGACACTGAAGCTTTCTTT	CASNWGEGGSDTEAFF
TRBV28	-	TRBJ2-7	-	TGTGCCAGCAGTTTTCCACCCACTCAGCAGTACTTC	CASSFPPTQQYF
TRBV6-5	-	TRBJ1-4	-	TGTGCCAGCAGTCTGTTGGACGGGGAAAAACTGTTTTTT	CASSLLDGEKLFF
TRBV11-2	-	TRBJ2-1	TRBD1	TGTGCCAGCAGCTCACCCCCTTCGGACAGGGGTTCCTACAATGAGCAGTTCTTC	CASSSPPSDRGSYNEQFF
TRBV5-1	-	TRBJ2-1	-	TGCGCCAGCAGCCCTACTGGGGATAGCTCCTACAATGAGCAGTTCTTC	CASSPTGDSSYNEQFF
TRBV10-1	-	TRBJ2-7	TRBD2	TGCGCCAGCAGTGAGGATGCGGGGGGCTCCTACGAGCAGTACTTC	CASSEDAGGSYEQYF
TRBV5-1	-	TRBJ1-5	-	TGCGCCAGCAGCTTAGGGGACACCCTTGATCAGCCCCAGCATTTT	CASSLGDTLDQPQHF
TRBV5-1	-	TRBJ2-7	-	TGCGCCAGCAGCTTTACGGGGGGCGTCTACGAGCAGTACTTC	CASSFTGGVYEQYF
TRBV5-1	-	TRBJ2-7	-	TGCGCCAGCAGCTTGGGGGGGAGCTCCTACGAGCAGTACTTC	CASSLGGSSYEQYF
TRBV5-1	-	TRBJ2-7	TRBD1	TGCGCCAGCAGCTCGACAGGGGACGAGCAGTACTTC	CASSSTGDEQYF
TRBV5-1	-	TRBJ1-2	-	TGCGCCAGCAGCTTGGTAGGGGACTTCGGGATTAACTATGGCTACACCTTC	CASSLVGDFGINYGYTF
TRBV2	-	TRBJ1-4	-	TGTGCCAGCAGATTGGACGCCCGGAGGGAAAAACTGTTTTTT	CASRLDARREKLFF
TRBV18	once	TRBJ2-1	-	TGTGCCAGCTCGCCCGGGCAGGGAGGCAATGAGCAGTTCTTC	CASSPGQGGNEQFF
TRBV7-2	-	TRBJ2-1	TRBD2	TGTGCCAGCAGCTTAGATCCGGCGGGAGGCAATGAGCAGTTCTTC	CASSLDPAGGNEQFF
TRBV7-7	-	TRBJ2-5	TRBD1	TGTGCCAGCAGCTCAAACCCGGGACAGGCCTGGGAGACCCAGTACTTC	CASSSNPGQAWETQYF
TRBV7-9	-	TRBJ1-1	-	TGTGCCAGCAGCTTAGTGGGATCTAAAGCTTTCTTT	CASSLVGSKAFF
TRBV6-7	-	TRBJ2-2	TRBD1	TGTGCCAGCAGTTACCCCAGGAGGGACAGGGGAGGGACCGGGGAGCTGTTTTTT	CASSYPRRDRGGTGELFF
TRBV19	-	TRBJ1-5	-	TGTGCCAGTAAAGGGGTCGGCCCCAATCAGCCCCAGCATTTT	CASKGVGPNQPQHF
TRBV14	-	TRBJ2-3	TRBD2	TGTGCCAGCAGCCCCAGACTAGCCTCGCCGCAGTATTTT	CASSPRLASPQYF
TRBV5-1	once	TRBJ2-1	-	TGCGCCAGCACTCAAGAGCAGGGCTCCTACAATGAGCAGTTCTTC	CASTQEQGSYNEQFF
TRBV19	-	TRBJ1-3	TRBD1	TGTGCCAGTAGTTCCCCGGGACAGAGATCTGGAAACACCATATATTTT	CASSSPGQRSGNTIYF
TRBV9	-	TRBJ2-7	TRBD1	TGTGCCAGCGGGACAGGGTCCTACGAGCAGTACTTC	CASGTGSYEQYF
TRBV28	-	TRBJ2-5	-	TGTGCCAGCAGCCTTTTAGAGACCCAGTACTTC	CASSLLETQYF
TRBV6-1	-	TRBJ1-2	TRBD1	TGTGCCAGCAGCGGACAGGTTTACTACGGCTACACCTTC	CASSGQVYYGYTF
TRBV27	-	TRBJ2-1	-	TGTGCCAGCAGTTTATCTCCCCCGGTCTACAATGAGCAGTTCTTC	CASSLSPPVYNEQFF
TRBV6-6	-	TRBJ1-2	-	TGTGCCAGCAGACGGGACACTGCCTATGGCTACACCTTC	CASRRDTAYGYTF
TRBV4-1	-	TRBJ2-1	TRBD2	TGCGCCAGCAGCCAATCCTCTCAGGGCCTAGCGGGACTATACAATGAGCAGTTCTTC	CASSQSSQGLAGLYNEQFF
TRBV6-1	-	TRBJ1-1	-	TGTGCCAGCACGTCAGGGAGTGGGAACACTGAAGCTTTCTTT	CASTSGSGNTEAFF
TRBV7-8	once	TRBJ1-6	-	TGTGCCAGCAGCTTAGCGAAATTACAGGGAAGCTCCTATAATTCACCCCTCCACTTT	CASSLAKLQGSSYNSPLHF
TRBV7-9	-	TRBJ2-7	-	TGTGCCAGCAGCTTAGCGGGACCAACCTACGAGCAGTACTTC	CASSLAGPTYEQYF
TRBV6-1	once	TRBJ1-1	-	TGTGCCAGCAGTCCAAGAGGGGGGAACACTGAAGCTTTCTTT	CASSPRGGNTEAFF
TRBV6-6	-	TRBJ2-4	TRBD2	TGTGCCAGCACCTGGGGGGGACTGAGAAAAAACATTCAGTACTTC	CASTWGGLRKNIQYF